Given below is one TCR beta chain in context. The data were taken from a study of early stage breast cancer tumors. About the research overall: Of 15 to 20 invasive breast tumors, about a dozen were hormone receptor-positive, HER2-negative.

Germline CDR1 reads SGHDT; CDR2 reads YYEEEE. The CDR3 sequence is 13 residues long. Trimming took 2 bases from V and 3 from J, leaving 9 bases between them. Sequencing used immunoSEQ multiplex PCR; TCRdb keeps in-frame clones, though not all of them. The sample holds about 28,000 clones; 80% are singletons and the top ten take about an eighth. This rearrangement joins TRBV5-6 to TRBJ2-7; D is uncertain. The receptor's source is a person in their sixties or seventies with breast cancer. The sample taken for sequencing was blood. CDR3 sequence: CASSFQVDYEQYF. The DNA of the CDR3 is TGTGCCAGCAGCTTCCAGGTGGACTACGAGCAGTACTTC.